The next 11 T cell receptor beta chains were all read from a single sample in a study of beta chain features in type 1 diabetes. The antigens these receptors bind are not known. Broader study findings: Across all four CD4+ subsets, people with type 1 diabetes showed modestly shorter TCRB CDR3s.

Since all of the isolated RNA was reverse transcribed, expressed TCRB transcripts were what got sequenced. Profiled with immunoSEQ multiplex PCR; TCRdb holds only in-frame clones, not every one. Here the sample spans some 350,000 clones, over 8.5% being singletons. Sequenced: central memory CD4+ T cells from blood. The receptors derive from a man aged 25-45 years with type 1 diabetes.

This clone was found a few times. In the same sample, other DNA sequences code for this CDR3. The CDR3 loop is CASSSWDRGYEQYF. As DNA, the CDR3 is TGTGCCAGCAGCTCGTGGGACAGGGGTTACGAGCAGTACTTC. The rearrangement uses TRBV11-2 and TRBJ2-7; 10 bases match TRBD1. After removal of 4 bases from V and 4 bases from J, the junction contained 4 bases not matched to a gene. Germline assignment: CDR1 SGHAT and CDR2 FQNNGV. This CDR3 spans 14 amino acids.

The chain recombines TRBV14 with TRBJ2-3; TRBD1 or TRBD2 may be the D gene (5 bases each). V lost 1 base to trimming and J lost 11 bases, with 13 bases between them. The CDR3 spans 13 residues. The germline CDR1 and CDR2 sequences are SGHDN and FVKESK. CDR3 loop: CASSQAGASKQYF. The DNA of the CDR3 is TGTGCCAGCAGCCAAGCCGGGGCCTCAAAGCAGTATTTT.

This clone has just a few counts. The V gene is TRBV29-1, the J gene TRBJ2-7, with D perhaps matching TRBD2 (6 bases). Deletions cut 3 bases from V and 5 bases from J, with 11 bases between. Germline CDR1 and CDR2: SQVTM and ANQGSEA. This CDR3 has 12 amino acids. CDR3 loop: CSVEGGSDEQYF. The CDR3, as DNA: TGCAGCGTTGAGGGGGGTTCGGACGAGCAGTACTTC.

This clone was picked up a small number of times. The V gene is TRBV7-9, the J gene TRBJ2-3; TRBD1 agrees at 9 bases. Germline values: CDR1 SEHNR, CDR2 FQNEAQ (reference sequence). Trimming took 5 bases from V and 6 from J; bases not matched to a gene: 12. There are 16 residues in the CDR3. CDR3 region: CASSTRQGVGGDTQYF. The CDR3 nucleotides read TGTGCCAGCAGCACCCGACAGGGGGTTGGAGGGGATACGCAGTATTTT.

The V call is TRBV27, the J call TRBJ1-2, with D perhaps matching TRBD1 (6 bases). V was pared by 6 bases and J by 4 bases, with 21 bases between. Germline-derived CDR1 and CDR2 are MNHEY and SMNVEV (reference sequence). CDR3 length: 16 residues. CDR3 DNA sequence: TGTGCCAGCAGGAAACAGGGTTTGGGTGAGGGCTATGGCTACACCTTC. Encoded protein: CASRKQGLGEGYGYTF.

This clone was seen a few times. Within the sample, other DNA sequences also encode this same CDR3. This chain links TRBV7-2 with TRBJ2-1, with 8 positions matching TRBD2. The CDR3 is 15 residues long. Germline V CDR1 and CDR2: SGHTA, FQGNSA. The V and J ends lost 2 bases and 0 bases, in that order; junction bases with no gene match: 0. CDR3 sequence: CASSLSGSSYNEQFF. The CDR3 DNA is TGTGCCAGCAGCTTAAGCGGGAGCTCCTACAATGAGCAGTTCTTC.

This clone turned up a few times. The chain joins TRBV18 to TRBJ2-7; D unclear. The CDR3 contains 13 residues. CDR1 is KGHSH, CDR2 LQKENI, per germline. The V end lost 2 bases, the J end lost 3 bases, and 8 bases lay between the germline ends. The CDR3: CASSPGVLYEQYF. CDR3 coding DNA: TGTGCCAGCTCACCAGGGGTCCTCTACGAGCAGTACTTC.

This chain links TRBV13 with TRBJ1-2; tentative D call: TRBD1 (6 bases). CDR1 is PRHDT, CDR2 FYEKMQ, per germline (reference sequence). This CDR3 comprises 16 residues. Between the trimmed V and J ends, which lost 5 bases and 4 bases, there was a span of 20 bases. CDR3 in DNA: TGTGCCAGCAGCCTTCTGGGGGCAGAGTCGGGCTATGGCTACACCTTC. As protein: CASSLLGAESGYGYTF.

The chain has TRBV7-3 and TRBJ2-3; D is ambiguous. Germline assignment: CDR1 SGHTA and CDR2 FQGTGA. The CDR3 runs to 9 residues. Trimming removed 5 bases from V and 14 bases from J, with 8 bases in between. The CDR3 spells CASSILGYF. CDR3 DNA: TGTGCCAGCAGCATATTGGGGTATTTT.

This clone appeared a few times. J is TRBJ1-1 and V is TRBV6-1; weak D call: TRBD1 (6 bases). Germline CDR1 and CDR2: MNHNS and SASEGT. V was pared by 3 bases and J by 0 bases, with 8 bases between. The CDR3 spans 14 residues. The CDR3 nucleotides read TGTGCCAGCAGTGACAGGGGCATGAACACTGAAGCTTTCTTT. It encodes CASSDRGMNTEAFF.

This clone was observed a few times. The chain carries TRBV6-5 and TRBJ2-3; 7 nucleotides line up with TRBD1. The length of the CDR3 is 14 residues. V lost 7 bases, J lost 4 bases, and 8 bases stayed unmatched. Germline-derived CDR1 and CDR2 are MNHEY and SVGAGI. CDR3 in DNA: TGTGCCAGCACCGGGACAGAGAGACCAGATACGCAGTATTTT. It translates to CASTGTERPDTQYF.